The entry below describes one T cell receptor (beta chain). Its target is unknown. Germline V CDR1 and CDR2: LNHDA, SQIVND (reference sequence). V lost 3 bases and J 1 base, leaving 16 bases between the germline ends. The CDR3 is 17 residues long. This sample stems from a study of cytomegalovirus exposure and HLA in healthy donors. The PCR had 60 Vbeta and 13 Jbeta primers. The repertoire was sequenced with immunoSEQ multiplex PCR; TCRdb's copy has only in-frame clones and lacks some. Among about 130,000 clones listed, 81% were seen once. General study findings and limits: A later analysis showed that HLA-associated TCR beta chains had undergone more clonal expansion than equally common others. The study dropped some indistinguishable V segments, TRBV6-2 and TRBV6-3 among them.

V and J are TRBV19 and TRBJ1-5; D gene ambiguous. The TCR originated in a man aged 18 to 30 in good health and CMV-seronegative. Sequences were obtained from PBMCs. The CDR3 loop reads CASSMTRMSWSNQPQHF. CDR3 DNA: TGTGCCAGTAGTATGACCAGGATGAGTTGGAGCAATCAGCCCCAGCATTTT.